The clone carrying this T cell receptor beta chain showed up just a few times. The CDR3 loop spans 17 amino acids. CDR1 and CDR2 (germline): SGHVS, FQNEAQ. J lost 4 bases, V lost 4 bases, and 9 bases had no gene match. The sample belongs to a study of T cell repertoires in cytomegalovirus infection. Study details: Shared public TCR beta signatures pointed to both CMV infection and a matching HLA type.

TCRdb recomputed calls from the reads with MiXCR, one row per CDR3 protein. The sample includes a few hundred thousand distinct CDR3 sequences, 9.5% of them seen just once. What was sequenced was PBMCs. The J gene is TRBJ1-3, the V gene TRBV7-8; the match to TRBD1 covers 11 bases. The TCR was taken from a human donor in good health (CMV status not recorded). Some clones in this sample may be carry-over from other donors' samples. The CDR3 here is CASSSRTGGSGGNTIYF. The CDR3 DNA sequence: TGTGCCAGCAGCTCCCGGACAGGGGGCTCCGGAGGAAACACCATATATTTT.